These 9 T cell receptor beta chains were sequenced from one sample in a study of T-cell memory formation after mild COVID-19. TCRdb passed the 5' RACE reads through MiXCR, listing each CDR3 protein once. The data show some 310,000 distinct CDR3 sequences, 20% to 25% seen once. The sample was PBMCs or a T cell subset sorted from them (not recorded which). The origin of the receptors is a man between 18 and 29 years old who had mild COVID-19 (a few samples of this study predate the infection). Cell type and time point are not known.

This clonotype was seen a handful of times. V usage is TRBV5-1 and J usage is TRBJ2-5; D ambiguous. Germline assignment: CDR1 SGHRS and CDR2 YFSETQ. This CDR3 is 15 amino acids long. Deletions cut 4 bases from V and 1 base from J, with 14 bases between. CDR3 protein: CASSKAGTSQETQYF. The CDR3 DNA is TGCGCCAGCAGCAAGGCAGGAACGTCCCAAGAGACCCAGTACTTC.

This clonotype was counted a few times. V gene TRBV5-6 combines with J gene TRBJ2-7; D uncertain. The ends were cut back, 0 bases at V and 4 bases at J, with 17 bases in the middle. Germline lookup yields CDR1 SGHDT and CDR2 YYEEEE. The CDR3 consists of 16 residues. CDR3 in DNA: TGTGCCAGCAGCTTGGCCCCTCCTCTTTATCCGTACGAGCAGTACGTC. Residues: CASSLAPPLYPYEQYV.

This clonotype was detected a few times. The CDR3 sequence is CASSLNIAYEQYV. The DNA of the CDR3 is TGTGCCAGCAGCTTGAACATCGCGTACGAGCAGTACGTC. The chain carries TRBV5-5 and TRBJ2-7; D is unresolved. CDR3 length: 13 amino acids. The V and J ends lost 1 base and 4 bases respectively, with 9 bases between them. Germline CDR1 is SGHKS and CDR2 is YYEKEE (reference sequence).

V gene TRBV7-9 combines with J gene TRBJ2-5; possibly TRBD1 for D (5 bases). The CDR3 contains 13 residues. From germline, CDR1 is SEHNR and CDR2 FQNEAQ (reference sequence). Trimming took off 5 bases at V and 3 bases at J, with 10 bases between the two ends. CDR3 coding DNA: TGTGCCAGCAGCAAGGACACAGAAGAGACCCAGTACTTC. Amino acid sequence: CASSKDTEETQYF.

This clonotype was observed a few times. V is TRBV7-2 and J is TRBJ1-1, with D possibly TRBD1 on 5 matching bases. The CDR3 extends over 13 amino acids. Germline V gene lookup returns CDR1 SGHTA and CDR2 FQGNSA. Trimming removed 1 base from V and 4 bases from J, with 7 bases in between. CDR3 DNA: TGTGCCAGCAGCTTAGTCAGGGCCACTGAAGCTTTCTTT. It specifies CASSLVRATEAFF. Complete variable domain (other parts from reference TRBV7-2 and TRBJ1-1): GAGVSQSPSNKVTEKGKDVELRCDPISGHTALYWYRQSLGQGLEFLIYFQGNSAPDKSGLPSDRFSAERTGGSVSTLTIQRTQQEDSAVYLCASSLVRATEAFFGQGTRLTVV.

CDR3 sequence (DNA): TGTGCCAGCAGTTCCGCTGGGGGGAATTATGGCTACACCTTC. The encoded protein is CASSSAGGNYGYTF. The chain recombines TRBV28 with TRBJ1-2; TRBD1 is a possible D gene (5 bases). The V end lost 4 bases, the J end lost 5 bases, and 14 bases lay between the germline ends. The CDR3 runs 14 residues. Germline values: CDR1 MDHEN, CDR2 SYDVKM.

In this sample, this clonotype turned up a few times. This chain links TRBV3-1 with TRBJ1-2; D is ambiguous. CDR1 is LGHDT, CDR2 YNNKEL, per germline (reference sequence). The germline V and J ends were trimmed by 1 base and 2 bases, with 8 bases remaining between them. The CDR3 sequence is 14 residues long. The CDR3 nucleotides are TGTGCCAGCAGCCAAGGAGGCGGAAACTATGGCTACACCTTC. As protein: CASSQGGGNYGYTF.

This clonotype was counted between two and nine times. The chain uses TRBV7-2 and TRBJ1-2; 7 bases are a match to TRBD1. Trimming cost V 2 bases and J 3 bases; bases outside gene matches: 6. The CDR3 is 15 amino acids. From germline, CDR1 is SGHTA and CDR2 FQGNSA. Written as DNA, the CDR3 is TGTGCCAGCAGCTTATACGTCGGACAGGACTATGGCTACACCTTC. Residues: CASSLYVGQDYGYTF.

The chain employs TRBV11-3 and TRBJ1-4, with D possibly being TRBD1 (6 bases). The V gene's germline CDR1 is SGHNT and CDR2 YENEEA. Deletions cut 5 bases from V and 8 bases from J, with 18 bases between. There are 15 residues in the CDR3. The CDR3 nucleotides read TGTGCCAGCAGCACCCCAGACAGGAATAAGGAAAAACTGTTTTTT. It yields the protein CASSTPDRNKEKLFF. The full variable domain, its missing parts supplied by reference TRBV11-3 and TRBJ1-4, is EAGVVQSPRYKIIEKKQPVAFWCNPISGHNTLYWYLQNLGQGPELLIRYENEEAVDDSQLPKDRFSAERLKGVDSTLKIQPAELGDSAVYLCASSTPDRNKEKLFFGSGTQLSVL.